The 25 T cell receptor beta chains presented below share a single source sample, sequenced in a study of T cells in Graves' hyperthyroidism and ophthalmopathy (dated by TCRdb to 2018 to 2020). Library preparation used multiplex PCR. Sequenced using an Illumina HiSeq 2000. The TCR beta CDR3 regions were amplified from RNA transcripts. For the first round of RT-PCR on the TCR CDR3, the HTBI primer set was used together with the Qiagen OneStep RT-PCR kit. TCRdb reprocessed the public reads (quality trimming at Q25 with fastp, clone calling with MiXCR) and kept in-frame beta chains. One record per CDR3 amino acid sequence lists the most common genes and DNA. The sample records a few hundred thousand distinct CDR3 sequences, about 16% of which are singletons. The ten most abundant clones make up about 29% of the sample. The sequenced material came from blood. These receptors were collected from a young woman with Graves' ophthalmopathy.

This clonotype was observed at least ten times. J is TRBJ2-1 and V is TRBV2; the D is unclear. Germline CDR1 SNHLY, CDR2 FYNNEI. V was shortened by 4 bases and J by 5 bases, with 9 bases between the two germline ends. The CDR3 is 13 residues long. In DNA form, the CDR3 reads TGTGCCAGCAGTGGTCGACTTAACAATGAGCAGTTCTTC. It specifies CASSGRLNNEQFF.

This clonotype was seen repeatedly, ten times or more. The chain carries TRBV7-6 and TRBJ2-1; D remains unclear. The germline V gene has CDR1 SGHVS and CDR2 FNYEAQ. Trimming took 0 bases from V and 0 from J, leaving 9 bases between them. CDR3 length: 16 residues. DNA of the CDR3: TGTGCCAGCAGCTTAGCGTTGGCTGGCTCCTACAATGAGCAGTTCTTC. The encoded protein is CASSLALAGSYNEQFF.

This clonotype has a handful of counts. The chain couples TRBV20-1 to TRBJ2-5; 7 bases are shared with TRBD1. The CDR3 has 15 amino acids. Per germline, CDR1 DFQATT and CDR2 SNEGSKA (reference sequence). V lost 6 bases to trimming and J lost 5 bases; unmatched junction nucleotides: 15. CDR3 in amino acids: CSAGPFRGSRETQYF. DNA for the CDR3: TGCAGTGCCGGGCCCTTCAGGGGGTCAAGGGAGACCCAGTACTTC.

This clonotype was counted many times. This rearrangement joins TRBV7-3 to TRBJ1-1; TRBD1 is a possible D gene (6 bases). Trimming pared 1 base from V and 4 bases from J, leaving 7 bases between. The CDR3 consists of 13 residues. Germline CDR1 SGHTA, CDR2 FQGTGA. CDR3 sequence (DNA): TGTGCCAGCAGCTTAATAGGGGGCACTGAAGCTTTCTTT. Translating it yields CASSLIGGTEAFF.

The chain uses TRBV6-1 and TRBJ1-2; D uncertain. V was pared by 6 bases and J by 6 bases, with 17 bases between. CDR3 length: 14 amino acids. The germline V gene encodes CDR1 MNHNS and CDR2 SASEGT. The CDR3 spells CASSPTWKWNGYTF. The DNA for the CDR3 is TGTGCCAGCAGCCCGACATGGAAATGGAATGGCTACACCTTC.

Regarding this clonotype: Sequence at one end of the junction differs from germline and may be a read error. The CDR3 DNA is TGTGTCAGCAGCTTAGCGGACGGAGATCAGCCCCAGCATTTT. It codes for CVSSLADGDQPQHF. The V call is TRBV7-8, the J call TRBJ1-5; D unresolved. The length of the CDR3 is 14 residues. From germline, CDR1 is SGHVS and CDR2 FQNEAQ. Combining the CDR3 with reference TRBV7-8 and TRBJ1-5 gives the whole variable domain GAGVSQSPRYKVAKRGQDVALRCDPISGHVSLFWYQQALGQGPEFLTYFQNEAQLDKSGLPSDRFFAERPEGSVSTLKIQRTQQEDSAVYLCVSSLADGDQPQHFGDGTRLSIL.

This clonotype was detected ten times or more. V usage is TRBV30 and J usage is TRBJ2-7; TRBD2 matches 8 bases. Germline V gene data show CDR1 as GTSNPN and CDR2 as SVGIG (reference sequence). The J segment lost 5 bases and the V segment lost 0 bases, leaving 6 bases of the junction unmatched. The CDR3 covers 14 residues. The CDR3 coding sequence is TGTGCCTGGAGTGTATCGGGAGGGCGGAACGAGCAGTACTTC. Protein product: CAWSVSGGRNEQYF. Variable domain in full (rest from reference TRBV30 and TRBJ2-7): SQTIHQWPATLVQPVGSPLSLECTVEGTSNPNLYWYRQAAGRGLQLLFYSVGIGQISSEVPQNLSASRPQDRQFILSSKKLLLSDSGFYLCAWSVSGGRNEQYFGPGTRLTVT.

This chain links TRBV5-1 with TRBJ2-7; maybe TRBD2 (6 bases). Germline CDR1 reads SGHRS; CDR2 reads YFSETQ. The CDR3 has 14 amino acids. Between the trimmed V and J ends, which lost 4 bases and 2 bases, there was a span of 13 bases. The CDR3 coding sequence is TGCGCCAGCAGCCTGCCCCGGACTACCTACGAGCAGTACTTC. Encoded protein: CASSLPRTTYEQYF.

The DNA for the CDR3 is TGTGCCAGCAGCTTAGTCGGGAGCCTTAGCGGGCTCTACAATGAGCAGTTCTTC. The encoded protein is CASSLVGSLSGLYNEQFF. J is TRBJ2-1 and V is TRBV7-8; 7 nucleotides match TRBD2. CDR3 length: 18 amino acids. Germline V gene sequence: CDR1 SGHVS, CDR2 FQNEAQ. Trimming cost V 1 base and J 3 bases; bases outside gene matches: 12.

This clonotype was counted at least ten times. The chain couples TRBV6-2 or TRBV6-3 to TRBJ2-2; tentatively, D is TRBD1 (5 bases). In germline, CDR1 is MNHEY, CDR2 SVGEGT. V gave up 6 bases and J gave up 0 bases, with 11 bases separating them. This CDR3 region has 15 residues. The DNA for the CDR3 is TGTGCCAGCAGGAAGACAGTACCGAACACCGGGGAGCTGTTTTTT. Protein sequence: CASRKTVPNTGELFF.

This clonotype has a handful of counts. J is TRBJ2-7 and V is TRBV6-2 or TRBV6-3; 8 bases match TRBD1. Germline CDR1 MNHEY, CDR2 SVGEGT. This CDR3 is 14 amino acids long. V shed 4 bases, J shed 3 bases, and the junction held 5 bases outside the gene matches. Here the CDR3 reads CASSFGQGYYEQYF. As DNA, the CDR3 is TGTGCCAGCAGTTTCGGACAGGGATACTACGAGCAGTACTTC.

This clonotype has ten or more counts. This sequence joins TRBV6-2 or TRBV6-3 and TRBJ1-6, with D uncertain. CDR3 length equals 17 residues. Germline CDR1 reads MNHEY; CDR2 reads SVGEGT. V lost 2 bases to trimming and J lost 7 bases, with 18 bases between them. Here the CDR3 reads CASSYLNSGSANSPLHF. CDR3 nucleotide sequence: TGTGCCAGCAGTTACCTAAATTCGGGCAGCGCAAATTCACCCCTCCACTTT.

This clonotype was detected only a few times. This chain joins TRBV4-1 and TRBJ2-1, with D unresolved. The CDR3 has 14 residues. V lost 1 base and J lost 7, with 11 bases in between. Per the germline V gene, CDR1 is MGHRA and CDR2 is YSYEKL. The CDR3 DNA reads TGCGCCAGCAGCCAAGTCTCACCGGTGAATGAGCAGTTCTTC. This codes for CASSQVSPVNEQFF.

At least ten counts were recorded for this clonotype. J is TRBJ2-1 and V is TRBV7-2; 14 bases are shared with TRBD2. V gave up 3 bases and J gave up 7 bases; unmatched junction bases: 8. The CDR3 has 17 residues. CDR1 is SGHTA, CDR2 FQGNSA, per germline. The CDR3, as DNA: TGTGCCAGCAGCTTTTGGGGACTAGCGGGAGAGGGAAATGAGCAGTTCTTC. This sequence encodes CASSFWGLAGEGNEQFF.

To note about this clonotype: A much larger clone lies a single base off, so this may be a read error. The J gene is TRBJ1-1, the V gene TRBV11-2; D perhaps matches TRBD1 (6 bases). This CDR3 region has 13 residues. The V gene's germline CDR1 is SGHAT and CDR2 FQNNGV. V dropped 8 bases and J dropped 4 bases, with 14 bases sitting between them. The CDR3 region is CASRDILGTEAFF. CDR3 nucleotide sequence: TGTGCCAGCCGGGACATCTTAGGCACTGAAGCTTTCTTT.

This clonotype was picked up many times. The rearrangement joins TRBV2 to TRBJ1-3; no reliable D call. The germline V gene encodes CDR1 SNHLY and CDR2 FYNNEI. V shed 7 bases and J shed 2 bases, with 9 bases lying between them. This CDR3 contains 13 residues. CDR3 in DNA: TGTGCCAGCAAGACGGGTGCTGGAAACACCATATATTTT. Protein: CASKTGAGNTIYF. Based on the CDR3 plus reference TRBV2 and TRBJ1-3, the full variable domain is EPEVTQTPSHQVTQMGQEVILRCVPISNHLYFYWYRQILGQKVEFLVSFYNNEISEKSEIFDDQFSVERPDGSNFTLKIRSTKLEDSAMYFCASKTGAGNTIYFGEGSWLTVV.

This clonotype was counted a few times. This sequence joins TRBV6-2 or TRBV6-3 and TRBJ2-7, with D maybe TRBD2 (5 bases). There are 14 residues in the CDR3. From germline, CDR1 is MNHEY and CDR2 SVGEGT. Trimming removed 2 bases from V and 5 bases from J, with 13 bases in between. CDR3 sequence reads: CASSYRRVSHEQYF. The CDR3 coding sequence is TGTGCCAGCAGTTACAGGCGGGTTAGTCACGAGCAGTACTTC.

This clonotype came up a few times. This chain connects TRBV4-3 to TRBJ2-7; perhaps TRBD2 as D (6 bases). The V gene's germline CDR1 is LGHNA and CDR2 YSLEER. Between the trimmed V and J ends, which lost 0 bases and 1 base, there was a span of 16 bases. The CDR3 is 17 amino acids. CDR3 in DNA: TGCGCCAGCAGCCAAGATTTAAGCGGGCTCCCTTCCTACGAGCAGTACTTC. It is translated as CASSQDLSGLPSYEQYF.

This clonotype was detected only a few times. V and J are TRBV6-1 and TRBJ2-3, with 8 bases identical to TRBD2. The trim removed 2 bases at V and 4 bases at J, leaving 8 bases unmatched. The CDR3 is 16 residues long. Germline V gene lookup returns CDR1 MNHNS and CDR2 SASEGT. DNA for the CDR3: TGTGCCAGCAGTGAAAGTGGGACTAGTGGGCCAGATACGCAGTATTTT. Protein sequence: CASSESGTSGPDTQYF.

Concerning this clonotype itself: Mismatch with germline at one junction end may stem from a read error. V and J are TRBV4-1 and TRBJ1-1; D remains ambiguous. Germline-derived CDR1 and CDR2 are MGHRA and YSYEKL. The CDR3 runs 15 residues. DNA for the CDR3: TGTGCCAGCAGCCAAGGGTTGCAGCGGAACACTGAAGCTTTCTTT. This gives the protein CASSQGLQRNTEAFF.

CDR3 loop: CASSQAGEGGYTF. Written as DNA, the CDR3 is TGCGCCAGCAGCCAAGCTGGGGAGGGTGGCTACACCTTC. The chain has TRBV4-1 and TRBJ1-2; no clear D gene. CDR1 MGHRA and CDR2 YSYEKL come from the germline V gene. Trimming shortened V by 1 base and J by 7 bases, and 10 bases separated the two germline ends. The CDR3 has 13 residues.

This clonotype was detected a few times. The V gene is TRBV4-3, the J gene TRBJ2-2; D remains unclear. Germline CDR1 is LGHNA and CDR2 is YSLEER. The CDR3 has 13 amino acids. The V end was cut by 5 bases, the J end by 2 bases, with 6 bases between. As DNA, the CDR3 is TGCGCCAGCAGCGGGATTAACACCGGGGAGCTGTTTTTT. It codes for CASSGINTGELFF.

Many counts were recorded for this clonotype. The chain is built from TRBV2 and TRBJ2-7; D remains ambiguous. Germline V gives CDR1 SNHLY, CDR2 FYNNEI. The CDR3 covers 12 residues. Deletions cut 7 bases from V and 0 bases from J, with 7 bases between. Here the CDR3 reads CASIQSSYEQYF. DNA of the CDR3: TGTGCCAGCATCCAAAGCTCCTACGAGCAGTACTTC.

This clonotype was observed many times. This chain links TRBV28 with TRBJ2-7; D is unclear. Germline V gene data show CDR1 as MDHEN and CDR2 as SYDVKM. The V and J ends lost 9 bases and 6 bases respectively, with 12 bases between them. This CDR3 contains 11 residues. The CDR3 DNA reads as TGTGCCAGTTCCACTCCGGTCGAGCAGTACTTC. Translated: CASSTPVEQYF.

The chain couples TRBV24-1 to TRBJ2-7; possible D gene TRBD1, 6 bases. The CDR3 runs to 15 residues. Germline V gives CDR1 KGHDR, CDR2 SFDVKD. Trimming cost V 3 bases and J 5 bases, with 16 bases left between them. The CDR3 is CATSDPRQDLHEQYF. The CDR3 DNA is TGTGCCACCAGTGATCCCCGACAGGATCTCCACGAGCAGTACTTC.